The 30 T cell receptor beta chains below all came from one sample that was sequenced in a study of human T cells and chemical hapten exposure (dated by TCRdb to about 2021). The library was built by means of RACE. The sequencer listed for this sample is NextSeq 500. TCRdb reworked the public reads: Q25 trimming with fastp, MiXCR clone assembly, productive beta chains retained. Each entry is one CDR3 protein sequence, shown with its most common DNA and genes. This sample holds roughly 48,000 distinct CDR3 sequences; 3.5% to 5% were observed only once. Roughly 5.8% of the sample belongs to the ten largest clones. The time point label on this specimen signifies: healthy volunteer bleed at 2 weeks. Total RNA was isolated from unfractionated whole blood collected in Tempus Blood RNA tubes. Sequencing was carried out using whole blood. Source of these receptors: a human donor in good health. Some clones in this sample may be carry-over from other donors' samples.

In this sample, this clonotype turned up a few times. V and J are TRBV29-1 and TRBJ2-3, with a weak D call TRBD2 (6 bases). Deletions cut 1 base from V and 5 bases from J, with 13 bases between. The CDR3 runs to 14 residues. CDR1 and CDR2 (germline): SQVTM, ANQGSEA. The CDR3 DNA is TGCAGCGTTGAAGGGGGGGTCGGTTTAGATACGCAGTATTTT. Translation gives CSVEGGVGLDTQYF.

This clonotype appeared a few times. This chain links TRBV12-3 or TRBV12-4 with TRBJ1-5; no clear D gene. This CDR3 has 13 residues. V gave up 4 bases and J gave up 4 bases, with 8 bases separating them. This CDR3 reads CASSSYPNQPQHF. The CDR3 bases are TGTGCCAGCAGTTCGTATCCAAATCAGCCCCAGCATTTT.

This clonotype appeared a few times. The chain carries TRBV5-7 and TRBJ1-6; 11 bases are a match to TRBD1. TRBV5-7 qualifies as an ORF whose function is uncertain. After removal of 3 bases from V and 7 bases from J, the junction contained 12 bases not matched to a gene. The CDR3 sequence is 18 residues long. The CDR3 sequence: CASSSIRGQGARNSPLHF. DNA for the CDR3: TGTGCCAGCAGCTCAATCCGCGGACAGGGGGCGAGGAATTCACCCCTCCACTTT.

This clonotype was detected ten times or more. The chain combines TRBV7-9 with TRBJ2-7; 8 positions agree with TRBD1. J gave up 0 bases and V 3 bases, and 4 bases lay outside the gene matches. The CDR3 length is 15 residues. Germline assignment: CDR1 SEHNR and CDR2 FQNEAQ (reference sequence). The CDR3: CASSFLTGDSYEQYF. The CDR3 DNA sequence: TGTGCCAGCAGCTTCCTGACAGGGGACTCCTACGAGCAGTACTTC.

The chain uses TRBV7-9 and TRBJ2-5; the D gene is possibly TRBD1 (6 bases). The CDR3 has 16 amino acids. CDR1 SEHNR and CDR2 FQNEAQ come from the germline V gene (reference sequence). Trimming removed 5 bases at V and 5 bases at J, with 21 bases between. In DNA form, the CDR3 reads TGTGCCAGCAGCCCCAGGTGGGACACCTTCAAGGAGACCCAGTACTTC. Translated, it gives CASSPRWDTFKETQYF.

The chain recombines TRBV27 with TRBJ2-2, with TRBD2 matching over 16 bases. This CDR3 has 16 residues. Germline CDR1 is MNHEY and CDR2 is SMNVEV (reference sequence). The V and J ends lost 6 bases and 7 bases, in that order; junction bases with no gene match: 5. Here the CDR3 reads CASRGLAGGPYGELFF. DNA for the CDR3: TGTGCCAGCAGGGGACTAGCGGGAGGGCCTTACGGGGAGCTGTTTTTT.

This clonotype was observed at least ten times. This chain uses TRBV28 with TRBJ2-5; TRBD1 is a possible D gene (5 bases). The V end was cut by 6 bases, the J end by 4 bases, with 12 bases between. The CDR3 loop spans 13 amino acids. CDR1 and CDR2 (germline): MDHEN, SYDVKM. The CDR3 reads CASRPQGGETQYF. The DNA of the CDR3 is TGTGCCAGCAGGCCCCAGGGCGGAGAGACCCAGTACTTC.

This clonotype appeared a few times. CDR3 nucleotides: TGCAGTGCTATGGACAGCTTTTCTGGGGCCAACGTCCTGACTTTC. It translates to CSAMDSFSGANVLTF. The V and J genes are TRBV20-1 and TRBJ2-6, with D maybe TRBD1 (6 bases). Germline CDR1 reads DFQATT; CDR2 reads SNEGSKA (reference sequence). The V gene lost 4 bases and the J gene lost 1 base, with 11 bases spanning the gap. This CDR3 is built from 15 residues.

The chain carries TRBV11-2 and TRBJ1-6, with TRBD1 as a possible D gene (5 bases). The V end was cut by 1 base, the J end by 4 bases, with 11 bases between. Germline values: CDR1 SGHAT, CDR2 FQNNGV. CDR3 length: 16 residues. In nucleotides, the CDR3 is TGTGCCAGCAGCTTAGCGCTGACAGCATATAATTCACCCCTCCACTTT. Amino acid sequence: CASSLALTAYNSPLHF.

This clonotype was found many times. This sequence joins TRBV4-1 and TRBJ2-7; TRBD2 matches 7 bases. This CDR3 is built from 18 residues. Germline loops: CDR1 MGHRA, CDR2 YSYEKL. The J segment lost 1 base and the V segment lost 0 bases, leaving 12 bases of the junction unmatched. The CDR3, as DNA: TGCGCCAGCAGCCAAGATCAAGCGGGATGGGGTTTATCCTACGAGCAGTACTTC. As protein: CASSQDQAGWGLSYEQYF.

This clonotype was observed a handful of times. This rearrangement joins TRBV6-1 to TRBJ1-5, with 10 bases that match TRBD1. The CDR3 runs to 14 residues. CDR1 is MNHNS, CDR2 SASEGT, per germline. V dropped 6 bases and J dropped 6; count of bases not matched to a gene: 5. The chain's CDR3 is CASRGTGDLQPQHF. Here the CDR3 DNA reads TGTGCCAGCAGAGGGACAGGGGACCTTCAGCCCCAGCATTTT.

The table lists this clonotype with many counts. J is TRBJ2-7 and V is TRBV20-1; 9 bases align to TRBD1. Germline-derived CDR1 and CDR2 are DFQATT and SNEGSKA (reference sequence). J was trimmed by 2 bases and V by 5 bases; bases with no gene match: 13. CDR3 size: 16 residues. CDR3 protein: CSAGNPTGGATYEQYF. Here the CDR3 DNA reads TGCAGTGCTGGAAACCCCACAGGGGGCGCAACCTACGAGCAGTACTTC.

The rearrangement uses TRBV2 and TRBJ1-5; a possible D gene is TRBD1 (6 bases). Germline CDR1 SNHLY, CDR2 FYNNEI. The V and J ends lost 6 bases and 1 base respectively, with 16 bases between them. The CDR3 covers 16 residues. CDR3 residues: CASSPGGGASNQPQHF. Written as DNA, the CDR3 is TGTGCCAGCAGCCCTGGCGGGGGGGCCAGCAATCAGCCCCAGCATTTT.

This clonotype was observed a handful of times. This chain connects TRBV6-2 or TRBV6-3 to TRBJ2-4, with 13 nucleotides matching TRBD2. Per the germline V gene, CDR1 is MNHEY and CDR2 is SVGEGT. V trimming: 6 bases; J trimming: 6 bases; junction bases outside the gene matches: 11. The CDR3 totals 17 residues. CDR3 residues: CASSIPGTSGMVNIQYF. CDR3 coding DNA: TGTGCCAGCAGCATACCTGGGACTAGCGGGATGGTAAACATTCAGTACTTC.

The table lists this clonotype with a few counts. The gene calls are TRBV27 and TRBJ1-1; D might be TRBD1 (5 bases). The V end was cut by 3 bases, the J end by 8 bases, with 13 bases between. Per germline, CDR1 MNHEY and CDR2 SMNVEV (reference sequence). The CDR3 length is 13 residues. This CDR3 is CASSFGAGGEAFF. In DNA, the CDR3 is TGTGCCAGCAGTTTTGGGGCGGGGGGGGAAGCTTTCTTT.

At least ten counts were recorded for this clonotype. CDR3 amino acids: CASTAGLPNEQFF. The CDR3 DNA reads as TGTGCCAGTACTGCGGGACTTCCCAATGAGCAGTTCTTC. The chain is built from TRBV19 and TRBJ2-1; D perhaps matches TRBD2 (6 bases). The V gene's germline CDR1 is LNHDA and CDR2 SQIVND (reference sequence). CDR3 length: 13 residues. V shed 7 bases and J shed 6 bases, with 13 bases lying between them.

This clonotype has a count of ten or more. The rearrangement joins TRBV6-1 to TRBJ1-1, with no clear D. From germline, CDR1 is MNHNS and CDR2 SASEGT. V dropped 6 bases and J dropped 0 bases, with 20 bases sitting between them. The CDR3 sequence is 17 residues long. CDR3 coding DNA: TGTGCCAGCAGGGTCAGGTCTCTCGGGATGGTGAACACTGAAGCTTTCTTT. It encodes CASRVRSLGMVNTEAFF.

This chain connects TRBV4-2 to TRBJ1-1; 10 bases line up with TRBD1. CDR3 size: 17 residues. Germline V gene data show CDR1 as LGHNA and CDR2 as YNFKEQ. With V trimmed by 4 bases and J by 4 bases, 12 bases remained unmatched. CDR3 region: CASSPSDRGPWGTEAFF. The CDR3 DNA is TGTGCCAGCAGCCCGTCAGACAGGGGGCCTTGGGGCACTGAAGCTTTCTTT.

The table lists this clonotype with a few counts. V and J are TRBV20-1 and TRBJ2-5, with D possibly TRBD2 on 6 matching bases. V gave up 0 bases and J gave up 5 bases, with 13 bases separating them. There are 14 residues in the CDR3. Germline V lookup: CDR1 DFQATT, CDR2 SNEGSKA (reference sequence). The DNA for the CDR3 is TGCAGTGCTAGAGATCGGGGACTCCGGGAGACCCAGTACTTC. Its protein is CSARDRGLRETQYF.

This clonotype was seen repeatedly, ten times or more. The chain has TRBV28 and TRBJ2-1; D is undetermined. The CDR3 sequence is 13 residues long. V was trimmed by 4 bases and J by 4 bases, leaving 8 bases between them. The V gene's germline CDR1 is MDHEN and CDR2 SYDVKM. DNA for the CDR3: TGTGCCAGCAGTTGGGCTGTGTACAATGAGCAGTTCTTC. Translation: CASSWAVYNEQFF. The whole variable domain, remainder taken from reference TRBV28 and TRBJ2-1, is DVKVTQSSRYLVKRTGEKVFLECVQDMDHENMFWYRQDPGLGLRLIYFSYDVKMKEKGDIPEGYSVSREKKERFSLILESASTNQTSMYLCASSWAVYNEQFFGPGTRLTVL.

This clonotype has just a few counts. This chain uses TRBV6-5 with TRBJ1-2; 8 bases are a match to TRBD1. Germline values: CDR1 MNHEY, CDR2 SVGAGI. The CDR3 has 14 residues. V lost 4 bases and J lost 5; bases outside the gene matches: 6. The CDR3 bases are TGTGCCAGCAGTTTCGAAGGACAGGGATATGGCTACACCTTC. Amino acid sequence: CASSFEGQGYGYTF.

This clonotype was seen ten or more times. V is TRBV10-3 and J is TRBJ1-3; 10 nucleotides agree with TRBD1. This CDR3 has 17 residues. V shed 0 bases, J shed 1 base, and the junction held 3 bases outside the gene matches. Germline V gene data show CDR1 as ENHRY and CDR2 as SYGVKD. CDR3 residues: CAISESLDRGSGNTIYF. The CDR3 DNA is TGTGCCATCAGTGAGTCTTTGGACAGGGGGTCTGGAAACACCATATATTTT.

This clonotype showed up many times. The V and J genes are TRBV2 and TRBJ1-2; TRBD1 agrees at 9 bases. The germline gives CDR1 SNHLY, CDR2 FYNNEI. V lost 5 bases, J lost 6 bases, and 1 base stayed unmatched. The CDR3 has 12 amino acids. CDR3 nucleotides: TGTGCCAGCAGTCGGACAGGGGATGGCTACACCTTC. Protein product: CASSRTGDGYTF.

This clonotype showed up many times. The CDR3 DNA follows: TGTGCCAGCAGCGTAGACCAAGAGACCCAGTACTTC. Residues: CASSVDQETQYF. The gene calls are TRBV9 and TRBJ2-5; no definite D call. CDR1 is SGDLS, CDR2 YYNGEE, per germline. This CDR3 contains 12 residues. The ends were cut back, 0 bases at V and 0 bases at J, with 0 bases in the middle.

This clonotype was seen more than once but under ten times. The V gene is TRBV19, the J gene TRBJ1-5; no clear D gene. Between the trimmed V and J ends, which lost 5 bases and 4 bases, there was a span of 15 bases. The CDR3 has 15 residues. Germline assignment: CDR1 LNHDA and CDR2 SQIVND (reference sequence). DNA of the CDR3: TGTGCCAGTAGTCCCTCTTTTGGGAAAAATCAGCCCCAGCATTTT. Translated, it gives CASSPSFGKNQPQHF.

This sequence joins TRBV23-1 and TRBJ1-5; TRBD1 agrees at 9 bases. TRBV23-1 qualifies as an ORF whose function is uncertain. The junction had 9 bases not matched to a gene; V was cut back by 1 base and J by 2 bases. This CDR3 has 18 amino acids. CDR3 sequence reads: CASSQYEQGADGNQPQHF. CDR3 bases: TGCGCCAGCAGTCAATACGAACAGGGGGCAGACGGCAATCAGCCCCAGCATTTT.

The sample holds many counts of this clonotype. J is TRBJ2-5 and V is TRBV28; 9 positions match TRBD2. This CDR3 has 15 amino acids. The V gene's germline CDR1 is MDHEN and CDR2 SYDVKM. J gave up 4 bases and V 6 bases, and 9 bases lay outside the gene matches. The CDR3 loop is CASRPLSSGRETQYF. In DNA, the CDR3 is TGTGCCAGCAGGCCCCTGAGTAGCGGGAGAGAGACCCAGTACTTC.

Only a few counts were recorded for this clonotype. The chain couples TRBV28 to TRBJ2-5, with 8 nucleotides matching TRBD1. Germline loops: CDR1 MDHEN, CDR2 SYDVKM. The CDR3 loop spans 14 amino acids. The V segment lost 3 bases and the J segment 7 bases; nucleotides outside the gene matches: 7. The DNA of the CDR3 is TGTGCCAGCAGTTTCACAGGGGGAGAGGGGACCCAGTACTTC. This encodes CASSFTGGEGTQYF. Full variable domain (remainder filled in from reference TRBV28 and TRBJ2-5): DVKVTQSSRYLVKRTGEKVFLECVQDMDHENMFWYRQDPGLGLRLIYFSYDVKMKEKGDIPEGYSVSREKKERFSLILESASTNQTSMYLCASSFTGGEGTQYFGPGTRLLVL.

In this sample, this clonotype turned up many times. The V gene is TRBV29-1, the J gene TRBJ2-1; TRBD2 matches at 8 bases. Trimming took 7 bases from V and 8 from J; bases not matched to a gene: 7. The CDR3 is 12 residues long. Germline lookup yields CDR1 SQVTM and CDR2 ANQGSEA. This CDR3 reads CSAWTSLDEQFF. The CDR3 bases are TGCAGCGCCTGGACTAGCCTGGATGAGCAGTTCTTC.

Ten or more counts support this clonotype. The chain employs TRBV4-1 and TRBJ1-5; a weak D match, TRBD1 (5 bases). This CDR3 is built from 15 residues. Per germline, CDR1 MGHRA and CDR2 YSYEKL. Trimming removed 4 bases from V and 7 bases from J, with 17 bases in between. CDR3 loop: CASSRKGAEGQPQHF. The CDR3 DNA sequence: TGCGCCAGCAGCCGAAAAGGGGCCGAGGGGCAGCCCCAGCATTTT.